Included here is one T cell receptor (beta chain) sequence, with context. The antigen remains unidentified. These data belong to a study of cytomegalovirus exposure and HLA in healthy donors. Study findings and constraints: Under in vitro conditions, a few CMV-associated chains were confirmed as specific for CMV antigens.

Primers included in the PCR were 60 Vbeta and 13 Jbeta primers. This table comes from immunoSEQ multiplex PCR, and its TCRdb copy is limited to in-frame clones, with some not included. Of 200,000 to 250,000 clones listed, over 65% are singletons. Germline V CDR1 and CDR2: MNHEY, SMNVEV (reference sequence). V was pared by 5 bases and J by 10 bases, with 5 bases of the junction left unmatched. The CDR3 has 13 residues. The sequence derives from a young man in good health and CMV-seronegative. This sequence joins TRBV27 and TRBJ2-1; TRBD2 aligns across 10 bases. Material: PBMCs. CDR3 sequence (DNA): TGTGCCAGCAGTCCAACACTAGCGGGAGAGCAGTTCTTC. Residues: CASSPTLAGEQFF.